A single sample gave rise to the 6 T cell receptor beta chains below, sequenced in a study of T cell responses to AZD1222 COVID-19 vaccine. The data were produced by immunoSEQ multiplex PCR, yet TCRdb's version contains in-frame clones alone and is incomplete. The repertoire includes fewer than 90,000 clones, 85% to 90% of them detected once, and around 5.9% sits in the top ten. The source material was peripheral blood, sampled 28 days after the second AZD1222 dose. The receptors were gathered from an adult who received the AZD1222 COVID-19 vaccine.

This chain links TRBV9 with TRBJ2-1; TRBD2 matches 7 bases. Germline CDR1 and CDR2: SGDLS and YYNGEE. V shed 0 bases and J 6 bases; nucleotides not matched to a gene: 3. The CDR3 extends over 14 amino acids. DNA for the CDR3: TGTGCCAGCAGCGTAGTCGGGGGGAGCAATGAGCAGTTCTTC. This encodes CASSVVGGSNEQFF.

This clone was observed once. In DNA form, the CDR3 reads TGTGCCAGCAGTGACTCGAGTCAGGGCCTCTATGGCTACACCTTC. The encoded protein is CASSDSSQGLYGYTF. The rearrangement joins TRBV6-4 to TRBJ1-2; the D gene is possibly TRBD1 (5 bases). This CDR3 comprises 15 residues. Trimming removed 0 bases at V and 4 bases at J, with 12 bases between. Germline CDR1 MRHNA, CDR2 SNTAGT.

The chain is built from TRBV5-1 and TRBJ2-2; 8 nucleotides align to TRBD1. Per germline, CDR1 SGHRS and CDR2 YFSETQ. The junction had 4 bases not matched to a gene; V was cut back by 0 bases and J by 6 bases. The CDR3 is 15 residues long. Written as DNA, the CDR3 is TGCGCCAGCAGCTTGGAACAGGGGGATGCCGGGGAGCTGTTTTTT. Its translation: CASSLEQGDAGELFF. Combining the CDR3 with reference TRBV5-1 and TRBJ2-2 gives the whole variable domain KAGVTQTPRYLIKTRGQQVTLSCSPISGHRSVSWYQQTPGQGLQFLFEYFSETQRNKGNFPGRFSGRQFSNSRSEMNVSTLELGDSALYLCASSLEQGDAGELFFGEGSRLTVL.

V gene TRBV28 combines with J gene TRBJ2-6, with 7 bases fitting TRBD1. V was pared by 5 bases and J by 0 bases, with 13 bases of the junction left unmatched. The CDR3 covers 19 residues. Germline V gene data show CDR1 as MDHEN and CDR2 as SYDVKM. CDR3 sequence reads: CASSELGDSYSSGANVLTF. DNA for the CDR3: TGTGCCAGCAGTGAACTCGGGGACAGTTATAGCTCTGGGGCCAACGTCCTGACTTTC. Complete variable domain (other parts from reference TRBV28 and TRBJ2-6): DVKVTQSSRYLVKRTGEKVFLECVQDMDHENMFWYRQDPGLGLRLIYFSYDVKMKEKGDIPEGYSVSREKKERFSLILESASTNQTSMYLCASSELGDSYSSGANVLTFGAGSRLTVL.

This chain links TRBV6-5 with TRBJ2-7; 11 bases align to TRBD2. Germline loops: CDR1 MNHEY, CDR2 SVGAGI. CDR3 length: 15 amino acids. Germline trimming cut 6 bases from V and 3 bases from J; bases unmatched to any gene: 7. CDR3 residues: CASSPLAGGVYEQYF. CDR3 DNA: TGTGCCAGCAGCCCCCTAGCGGGAGGAGTCTACGAGCAGTACTTC.

This clone has just a few counts. The chain employs TRBV6-1 and TRBJ1-6; D is uncertain. The CDR3 is 14 amino acids. CDR1 MNHNS and CDR2 SASEGT come from the germline V gene. V was pared by 2 bases and J by 9 bases, with 11 bases between. CDR3 bases: TGTGCCAGCAGTGAATTGTCCGGTGGTTCACCCCTCCACTTT. Translation: CASSELSGGSPLHF.